This record covers a single T cell receptor beta chain. RNA, once extracted, was reverse transcribed into cDNA for use as the sequencing template. TCRdb's copy holds only in-frame clones and misses some; the assay was immunoSEQ multiplex PCR. The sample includes fewer than 250,000 clones, more than 45% of them seen just once. The source of the sample is a study of CD8+ T cells in alopecia areata. This TCR derives from a human donor with alopecia areata. This material consisted of CD4+ T cells sorted from blood, taken at week 0.

Here the CDR3 DNA reads TGTGCCAGCAGTGAATGGCCGACAGGTGAAGCTTTCTTT. It translates to CASSEWPTGEAFF. The chain has TRBV25-1 and TRBJ1-1, with a tentative D call TRBD1 (6 bases). The CDR3 totals 13 residues. V shed 1 base and J shed 7 bases, with 10 bases lying between them. The germline V gene has CDR1 MGHDK and CDR2 SYGVNS.